The 14 T cell receptor beta chains in this list originate from one sample, sequenced in a study of blood T cell repertoires in COVID-19. The protocol was immunoSEQ multiplex PCR, while the TCRdb copy is restricted to in-frame clones and leaves out a portion. The sample includes about 190,000 clones, approximately 88% of them seen just once. Sequencing input: peripheral blood. These TCRs come from a man aged 35-49 years with acute or convalescent COVID-19.

The chain is built from TRBV7-3 and TRBJ2-1, with D maybe TRBD2 (6 bases). In germline, CDR1 is SGHTA, CDR2 FQGTGA. The CDR3 sequence is 13 residues long. Trimming left V 5 bases short and J 4 bases short, with 9 bases between. The CDR3 DNA reads TGTGCCAGCAGCCCCGGGACTTACAATGAGCAGTTCTTC. Its protein is CASSPGTYNEQFF.

The chain couples TRBV7-9 to TRBJ2-1, with a weak D call TRBD2 (7 bases). The length of the CDR3 is 12 residues. Trimming shortened V by 10 bases and J by 6 bases, and 13 bases separated the two germline ends. Germline V CDR1 and CDR2: SEHNR, FQNEAQ (reference sequence). Here the CDR3 DNA reads TGTGCCACCAGAGGGGGGGCCAATGAGCAGTTCTTC. This codes for CATRGGANEQFF.

The chain uses TRBV4-3 and TRBJ2-7; 12 nucleotides agree with TRBD1. CDR1 is LGHNA and CDR2 is YSLEER in the germline V gene. The CDR3 is 13 residues long. Trimming removed 8 bases from V and 7 bases from J; junction bases left unmatched: 6. The CDR3 here is CASSRDRGREQYF. DNA for the CDR3: TGCGCCAGCTCCCGGGACAGGGGGCGGGAGCAGTACTTC.

The chain uses TRBV5-1 and TRBJ1-1; D unresolved. The germline gives CDR1 SGHRS, CDR2 YFSETQ. Trimming removed 1 base at V and 1 base at J, with 5 bases between. The CDR3 loop spans 13 amino acids. The CDR3 nucleotides read TGCGCCAGCAGCTTGTCTCGGAACACTGAAGCTTTCTTT. It specifies CASSLSRNTEAFF.

CDR3 DNA sequence: TGTGCCATCAGGACTAGCGGGGCCAGCACAGATACGCAGTATTTT. Its protein product is CAIRTSGASTDTQYF. This rearrangement joins TRBV10-3 to TRBJ2-3; 11 nucleotides agree with TRBD2. V lost 6 bases to trimming and J lost 0 bases; unmatched junction nucleotides: 2. This CDR3 contains 15 residues. Germline loops: CDR1 ENHRY, CDR2 SYGVKD.

The chain carries TRBV6-5 and TRBJ2-2; TRBD1 agrees at 10 bases. CDR1 MNHEY and CDR2 SVGAGI come from the germline V gene. V shed 2 bases, J shed 7 bases, and the junction held 4 bases outside the gene matches. This CDR3 comprises 15 residues. The CDR3 DNA reads as TGTGCCAGCAGTTACGAGACAGGGGGCTTCGGGGAGCTGTTTTTT. As protein: CASSYETGGFGELFF.

The gene calls are TRBV19 and TRBJ1-5; 7 nucleotides agree with TRBD1. The germline gives CDR1 LNHDA, CDR2 SQIVND (reference sequence). V was clipped by 4 bases and J by 3 bases; unmatched bases: 6. The CDR3 has 15 amino acids. The CDR3 DNA is TGTGCCAGTAGTACCCTAACAGGGGTCAATCAGCCCCAGCATTTT. It yields the protein CASSTLTGVNQPQHF.

The chain recombines TRBV10-2 with TRBJ1-2, with 10 bases fitting TRBD1. The germline V gene has CDR1 WSHSY and CDR2 SAAADI. After removal of 3 bases from V and 1 base from J, the junction contained 8 bases not matched to a gene. The CDR3 consists of 17 residues. CDR3 protein: CASSDPGTGAFNYGYTF. The CDR3 DNA sequence: TGCGCCAGCAGTGACCCCGGGACAGGGGCTTTTAACTATGGCTACACCTTC.

V gene TRBV11-2 combines with J gene TRBJ2-1, with no clear D. This CDR3 is built from 14 residues. Germline assignment: CDR1 SGHAT and CDR2 FQNNGV. The germline V and J ends were trimmed by 0 bases and 9 bases, with 12 bases remaining between them. The CDR3 sequence: CASSLERTASEQFF. The CDR3 DNA sequence: TGTGCCAGCAGCTTAGAGCGCACAGCAAGTGAGCAGTTCTTC.

The genes are TRBV4-2 and TRBJ1-4; D perhaps matches TRBD1 (5 bases). Looked up from germline, CDR1 is LGHNA and CDR2 is YNFKEQ. V dropped 0 bases and J dropped 5 bases, with 13 bases sitting between them. The CDR3 runs to 16 residues. The CDR3 loop reads CASSQELRTQNEKLFF. The CDR3 coding sequence is TGTGCCAGCAGCCAAGAACTCAGGACACAAAATGAAAAACTGTTTTTT.

The genes are TRBV7-2 and TRBJ2-7; D remains ambiguous. The ends were cut back, 3 bases at V and 3 bases at J, with 9 bases in the middle. CDR1 and CDR2 (germline): SGHTA, FQGNSA. The CDR3 runs 13 residues. For the CDR3, the DNA is TGTGCCAGCAGCTTGAGCATCCTCTACGAGCAGTACTTC. Translating gives CASSLSILYEQYF.

The V call is TRBV6-5, the J call TRBJ2-4, with 11 bases aligning to TRBD2. Germline CDR1 MNHEY, CDR2 SVGAGI. This CDR3 contains 15 residues. The V gene end was trimmed by 4 bases and the J gene end by 6 bases; junction bases not matched to a gene: 5. The CDR3 region has the DNA TGTGCCAGCAGTTCCGTAGCGGGAGGGAGAAACATTCAGTACTTC. Protein sequence: CASSSVAGGRNIQYF.

The chain links TRBV2 to TRBJ2-7; D uncertain. With 7 bases removed from V and 0 bases from J, the gap between germline ends came to 13 bases. The germline CDR1 and CDR2 sequences are SNHLY and FYNNEI. This CDR3 spans 14 amino acids. CDR3 sequence: CASTSEAVSYEQYF. The DNA for the CDR3 is TGTGCCAGCACGTCAGAGGCGGTCTCCTACGAGCAGTACTTC.

This clone appeared a single time. The rearrangement links TRBV18 to TRBJ2-7; D ambiguous. Germline CDR1 reads KGHSH; CDR2 reads LQKENI. The CDR3 sequence is 15 residues long. V gave up 5 bases and J gave up 0 bases, with 14 bases separating them. The CDR3 sequence is CASSTSQRSSYEQYF. The DNA of the CDR3 is TGTGCCAGCTCAACCTCTCAGCGTAGCTCCTACGAGCAGTACTTC.